Presented here are 5 T cell receptor beta chains from one specimen sequenced in a study of CD8 T cells in Susac syndrome. When the RNA was reverse transcribed, random hexamers were used with an input of about 0.5 to 1 ug. MiXCR, run by TCRdb on the immunoSEQ multiplex PCR reads, gives a single entry per CDR3 protein. The data show some 250,000 distinct CDR3 sequences, 96% seen once. Sequenced: CD4+ T cells from PBMCs. These receptors all come from a human donor with Susac syndrome.

The CDR3 DNA reads as TGTGCCAGCAGCCGACTTTGGGGATACAATGAGCAGTTCTTC. It translates to CASSRLWGYNEQFF. The V gene is TRBV7-2, the J gene TRBJ2-1, with unresolved D. This CDR3 has 14 amino acids. Per the germline V gene, CDR1 is SGHTA and CDR2 is FQGNSA. Between the trimmed V and J ends, which lost 5 bases and 4 bases, there was a span of 12 bases. Full variable domain (remainder filled in from reference TRBV7-2 and TRBJ2-1): GAGVSQSPSNKVTEKGKDVELRCDPISGHTALYWYRQSLGQGLEFLIYFQGNSAPDKSGLPSDRFSAERTGGSVSTLTIQRTQQEDSAVYLCASSRLWGYNEQFFGPGTRLTVL.

This clonotype was detected once. The gene calls are TRBV28 and TRBJ2-1, with a tentative D call TRBD2 (5 bases). The CDR3 has 11 amino acids. Germline CDR1 and CDR2: MDHEN and SYDVKM. Trimming shortened V by 4 bases and J by 7 bases, and 5 bases separated the two germline ends. This chain's CDR3 is CASSWRNEQFF. CDR3 nucleotides: TGTGCCAGCAGTTGGAGGAATGAGCAGTTCTTC.

The CDR3 is CASSFGTGGAETQYF. The DNA for the CDR3 is TGCGCCAGCAGCTTCGGGACAGGGGGCGCCGAGACCCAGTACTTC. The chain is built from TRBV5-1 and TRBJ2-5; 12 bases agree with TRBD1. The CDR3 totals 15 residues. CDR1 SGHRS and CDR2 YFSETQ come from the germline V gene. With V trimmed by 2 bases and J by 5 bases, 4 bases remained unmatched.

The V call is TRBV27, the J call TRBJ1-1; 7 nucleotides line up with TRBD1. J was trimmed by 4 bases and V by 4 bases; bases with no gene match: 0. The germline V gene has CDR1 MNHEY and CDR2 SMNVEV (reference sequence). The CDR3 spans 12 residues. As DNA, the CDR3 is TGTGCCAGCAGTTACAGGGGCACTGAAGCTTTCTTT. The encoded protein is CASSYRGTEAFF.

This chain connects TRBV14 to TRBJ2-7, with 8 bases identical to TRBD1. From germline, CDR1 is SGHDN and CDR2 FVKESK. The CDR3 runs to 16 residues. J was trimmed by 3 bases and V by 4 bases; bases with no gene match: 11. The CDR3 coding sequence is TGTGCCAGCAGCCCACGGCCGGTTACAGGGGGCTACGAGCAGTACTTC. Translation gives CASSPRPVTGGYEQYF.